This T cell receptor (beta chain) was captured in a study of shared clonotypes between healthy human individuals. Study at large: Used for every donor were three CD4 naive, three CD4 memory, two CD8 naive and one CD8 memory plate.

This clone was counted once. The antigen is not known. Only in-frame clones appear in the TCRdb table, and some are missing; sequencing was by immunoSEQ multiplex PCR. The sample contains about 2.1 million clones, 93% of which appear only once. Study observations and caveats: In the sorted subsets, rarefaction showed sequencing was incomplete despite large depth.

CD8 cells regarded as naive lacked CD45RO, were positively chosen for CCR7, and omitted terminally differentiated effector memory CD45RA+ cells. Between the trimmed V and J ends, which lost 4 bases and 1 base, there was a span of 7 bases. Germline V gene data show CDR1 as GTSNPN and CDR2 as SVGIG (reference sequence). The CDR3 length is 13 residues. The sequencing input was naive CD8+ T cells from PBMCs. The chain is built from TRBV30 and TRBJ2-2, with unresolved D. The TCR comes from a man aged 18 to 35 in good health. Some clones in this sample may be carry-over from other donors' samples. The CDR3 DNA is TGTGCCTGGATTGGGGAGAACACCGGGGAGCTGTTTTTT. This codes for CAWIGENTGELFF.